This T cell receptor beta chain appears in the sequencing data of a study of T cell responses to AZD1222 COVID-19 vaccine. Study-level information: Samples with a second dose at about 4 or about 12 weeks were pooled together.

Findings and caveats of the study: White British people made up most donors, females outnumbered males, and clonal diversity was possibly underestimated. Repertoires in all cases were sampled only once the peak T cell response had passed.

As to this clone: Its cognate antigen is unknown.

V dropped 0 bases and J dropped 2 bases, with 11 bases sitting between them. This CDR3 spans 15 amino acids. Germline CDR1 and CDR2: SGHNT and YYREEE (reference sequence). Data came from immunoSEQ multiplex PCR; TCRdb stores just in-frame clones and leaves some out. The sample carries about 130,000 clones, roughly nine tenths recorded once. The chain employs TRBV5-4 and TRBJ1-2; D not resolved. The sample was peripheral blood, taken on day 0 of AZD1222 vaccination. This sequence was found in an adult in good health. CDR3 sequence (DNA): TGTGCCAGCAGCTTGGCGAGCCGGGGAAACTATGGCTACACCTTC. It specifies CASSLASRGNYGYTF.